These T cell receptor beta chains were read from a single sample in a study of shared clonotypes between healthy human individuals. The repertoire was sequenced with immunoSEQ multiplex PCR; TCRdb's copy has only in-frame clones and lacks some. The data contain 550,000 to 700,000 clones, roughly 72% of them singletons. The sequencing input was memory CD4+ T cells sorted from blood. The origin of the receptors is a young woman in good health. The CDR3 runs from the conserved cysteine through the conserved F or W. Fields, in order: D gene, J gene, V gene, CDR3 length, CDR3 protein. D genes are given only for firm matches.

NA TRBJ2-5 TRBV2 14 CASSERTNVGTQYF
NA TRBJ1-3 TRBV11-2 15 CASRPLSGARNTIYF
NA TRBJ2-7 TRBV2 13 CASSAGLGYEQYF
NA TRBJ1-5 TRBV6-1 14 CASSEQGSNQPQHF
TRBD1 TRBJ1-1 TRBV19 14 CASSIRGVGTEAFF
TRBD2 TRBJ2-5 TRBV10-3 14 CAIRASGPQETQYF
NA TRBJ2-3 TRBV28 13 CASKGSATDTQYF
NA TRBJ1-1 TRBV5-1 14 CASSLAGVGSEAFF
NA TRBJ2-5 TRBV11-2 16 CASSLGVGGRRETQYF
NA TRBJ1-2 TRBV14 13 CASSRMGSYGYTF
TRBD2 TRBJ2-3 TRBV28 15 CASRLAGVTTDTQYF
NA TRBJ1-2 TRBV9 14 CASSVAVHNYGYTF
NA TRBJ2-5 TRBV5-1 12 CASSPNGETQYF
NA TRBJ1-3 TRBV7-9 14 CASSQGMDGNTIYF
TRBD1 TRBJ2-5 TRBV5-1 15 CASGTGGAGQETQYF
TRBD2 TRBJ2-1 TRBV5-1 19 CASSLVVSGGRGTYNEQFF
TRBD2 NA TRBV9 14 CASSPRREALEQYF
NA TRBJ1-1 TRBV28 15 CASSWGSSSNTEAFF
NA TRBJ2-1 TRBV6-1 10 CASGYNEQFF
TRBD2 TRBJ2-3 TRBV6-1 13 CASNSGYTDTQYF
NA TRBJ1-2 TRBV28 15 CASSLSDSSNYGYTF
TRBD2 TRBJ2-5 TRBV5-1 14 CASSFTSGRKTQYF
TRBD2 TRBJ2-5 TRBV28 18 CASSLSLLAGGEEETQYF
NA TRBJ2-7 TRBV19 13 CASSMRGEYEQYF
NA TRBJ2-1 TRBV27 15 CASSLVGRKGSEQFF
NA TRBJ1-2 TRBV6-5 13 CASSYSILEGYTF
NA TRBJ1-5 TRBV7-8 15 CASSLDRYSNQPQHF
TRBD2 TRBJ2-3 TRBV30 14 CAWSPGGDTDTQYF
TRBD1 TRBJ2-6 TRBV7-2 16 CASSLSGGSGANVLTF
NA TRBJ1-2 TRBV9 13 CASSAQSNYGYTF
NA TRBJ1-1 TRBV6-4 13 CASRAGMNTEAFF
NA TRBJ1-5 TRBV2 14 CASSDSYSNQPQHF
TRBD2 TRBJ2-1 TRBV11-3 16 CASSLIAGISSNEQFF
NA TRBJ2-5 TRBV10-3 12 CAIGDLTETQYF
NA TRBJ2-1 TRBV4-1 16 CASSQEGRDPYNEQFF
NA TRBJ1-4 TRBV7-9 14 CASSLWGAGEKLFF
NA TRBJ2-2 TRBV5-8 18 CASTFVVGLAPNTGELFF
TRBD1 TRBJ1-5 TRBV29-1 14 CSIQQGASNQPQHF
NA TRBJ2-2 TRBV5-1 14 CASSLLLVTGELFF
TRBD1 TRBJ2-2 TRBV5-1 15 CASSLGGGNTGELFF
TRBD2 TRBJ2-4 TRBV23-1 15 CASPNHARTRDIQYF
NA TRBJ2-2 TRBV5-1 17 CASSLLAGSANTGELFF
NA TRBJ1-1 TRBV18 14 CASSPTNMNTEAFF